This T cell receptor beta chain was sequenced for a study of blood T cell repertoires in COVID-19. On the study more broadly: Nucleic acid was either cDNA or gDNA, and it came from T cells, B-cell-depleted T cells, or PBMCs.

Per the study methods: Amplification of reference gene primers was used by the study to estimate nucleated cell counts. Here immunoSEQ multiplex PCR was the method, and the copy in TCRdb shows in-frame clones only, minus some. The V and J calls and clone size are taken from that table; D and trimming were inferred from the DNA. The table shows under 150,000 clones, with 70% to 90% occurring only once. This CDR3 spans 16 amino acids. J lost 3 bases, V lost 4 bases, and 10 bases had no gene match. Germline CDR1 and CDR2: LNHDA and SQIVND (reference sequence). The TCR was taken from an older woman who had recovered from COVID-19. The V and J genes are TRBV19 and TRBJ2-5, with TRBD2 matching over 8 bases. The sequencing input was peripheral blood. The CDR3 coding sequence is TGTGCCAGTAGTACCCCGGGGGGGGGCAAGGAAGAGACCCAGTACTTC. Its translation: CASSTPGGGKEETQYF.